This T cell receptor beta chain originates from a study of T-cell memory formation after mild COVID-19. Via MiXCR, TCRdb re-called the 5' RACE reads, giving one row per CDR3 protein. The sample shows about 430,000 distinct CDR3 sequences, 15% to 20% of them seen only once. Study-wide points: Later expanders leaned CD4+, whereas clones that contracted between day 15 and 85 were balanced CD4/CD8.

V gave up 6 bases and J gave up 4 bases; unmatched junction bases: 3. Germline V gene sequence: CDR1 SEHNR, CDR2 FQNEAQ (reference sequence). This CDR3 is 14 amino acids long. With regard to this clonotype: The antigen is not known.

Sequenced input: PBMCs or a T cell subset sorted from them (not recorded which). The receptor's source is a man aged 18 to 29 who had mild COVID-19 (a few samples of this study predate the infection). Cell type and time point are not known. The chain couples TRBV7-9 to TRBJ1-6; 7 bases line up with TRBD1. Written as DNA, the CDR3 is TGTGCCAGCAGGTCACAGGGGTATAATTCACCCCTCCACTTT. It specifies CASRSQGYNSPLHF.